This section outlines one T cell receptor beta chain sequence together with its context. The data are from a study of blood T cell repertoires in COVID-19. Study-level background: Italy, Spain and the United States were the sources of the convalescent and acute COVID-19 samples.

Authors' analysis steps: It was from reference gene primer amplification that nucleated cell counts were estimated. Sequencing was performed with immunoSEQ multiplex PCR; in TCRdb, only in-frame clones are kept and a portion is missing. The V and J calls and clone size were taken over from that table, and D and trimming were inferred from the DNA. The repertoire holds roughly 100,000 clones, with around 90% as singletons. The CDR3 sequence is 12 residues long. Germline loops: CDR1 SNHLY, CDR2 FYNNEI. V was clipped by 7 bases and J by 0 bases, with 6 bases between them. Sequenced material: peripheral blood. This chain uses TRBV2 with TRBJ2-5; the D is unclear. This clonotype was sampled from a human donor in a cohort sampled during active COVID-19. The CDR3 DNA reads TGTGCCAGCAAACAAGACCAAGAGACCCAGTACTTC. It translates to CASKQDQETQYF.